The clone carrying this TCR beta chain appeared a single time. Patients in Seattle were enrolled during active infection, then followed longitudinally. As originally analysed: Estimation of nucleated cell counts relied on the amplification of reference gene primers. Measured with immunoSEQ multiplex PCR; TCRdb has only the in-frame clones, and not every one. The V and J calls and clone size are taken from that table; D and trimming were inferred from the DNA. Counted here are roughly 180,000 clones, roughly 81% occurring once; the ten biggest clones make up under 6%. This entry comes from a study of blood T cell repertoires in COVID-19. Study as a whole: Nucleic acid was either cDNA or gDNA, and it came from T cells, B-cell-depleted T cells, or PBMCs.

Trimming took off 3 bases at V and 6 bases at J, with 18 bases between the two ends. In germline, CDR1 is LNHDA, CDR2 SQIVND (reference sequence). This CDR3 is built from 16 residues. The chain uses TRBV19 and TRBJ1-5, with a possible D match to TRBD1 (6 bases). This TCR came from a woman in her 50s with COVID-19, enrolled during active disease. Sequenced material: peripheral blood. CDR3 in amino acids: CASSIIGTSPLQPQHF. Written as DNA, the CDR3 is TGTGCCAGTAGTATCATTGGGACATCTCCCCTTCAGCCCCAGCATTTT.